This TCR beta chain was identified in a study of OX40 agonist ivuxolimab in advanced cancers. Overall study: Ivuxolimab, an antibody that agonizes OX40 (CD134), was administered to the patients. Prior therapy, whether anti-PD-1, anti-PD-L1 or anti-CTLA-4, was allowed, and roughly 41% had some.

Only in-frame clones appear in the TCRdb table, and some are missing; sequencing was by immunoSEQ multiplex PCR. The data hold 40,000 or so clones, with 89% observed a single time. The CDR3 is 16 residues long. V lost 0 bases, J lost 5 bases, and 7 bases stayed unmatched. CDR1 SGHRS and CDR2 YFSETQ come from the germline V gene. V gene TRBV5-1 combines with J gene TRBJ2-3; 9 bases agree with TRBD2. The sequence derives from an adult with an advanced solid tumor such as melanoma, head and neck, liver or kidney cancer. The specimen was CD4+ or CD8+ T cells sorted from blood, collected in a trial of the OX40 agonist ivuxolimab. The CDR3 spells CASSLEGGGAGDTQYF. In DNA form, the CDR3 reads TGCGCCAGCAGCTTGGAGGGCGGGGGGGCCGGAGATACGCAGTATTTT.